This T cell receptor (beta chain) comes out of a study of cytomegalovirus exposure and HLA in healthy donors. This clone was detected only a few times. The antigen is unknown. Amplification used 60 Vbeta primers and 13 Jbeta primers. Sequencing used immunoSEQ multiplex PCR; TCRdb keeps in-frame clones, though not all of them. The data contain about 140,000 clones, roughly 80% of them singletons. Overall study results and limits: In a later analysis, compared with equally common non-associated chains, HLA-associated beta chains were more expanded.

V lost 6 bases and J 8 bases, leaving 17 bases between the germline ends. Looked up from germline, CDR1 is SGHRS and CDR2 is YFSETQ. The CDR3 runs to 14 residues. The clonotype originates from a man aged 35 to 55 in good health and CMV-seronegative. The material sequenced was PBMCs. V usage is TRBV5-1 and J usage is TRBJ1-4; possible D gene TRBD1, 6 bases. The CDR3 DNA is TGCGCCAGCATACCACAGGGAAGACGGGAAAAACTGTTTTTT. Protein sequence: CASIPQGRREKLFF.